The clone carrying this TCR beta chain was detected a few times. The sample belongs to a study of T cells in Graves' hyperthyroidism and ophthalmopathy. The CDR3 length is 15 residues. V lost 1 base and J lost 1; bases outside the gene matches: 4. The germline V gene has CDR1 ENHRY and CDR2 SYGVKD. Template material for amplifying TCR beta CDR3 regions consisted of RNA transcripts. An initial round of RT-PCR targeting the TCR CDR3 relied on the HTBI primer set. TCRdb reprocessed the multiplex PCR reads via MiXCR and lists one record per CDR3 protein. The repertoire holds more than 650,000 distinct CDR3 sequences, with around 13% as singletons.

The receptor comes from a woman aged 18 to 35 with Graves' hyperthyroidism. J is TRBJ2-7 and V is TRBV10-3, with 7 bases matching TRBD1. The sequenced material came from blood. The CDR3: CAISEFGTESYEQYF. CDR3 DNA sequence: TGTGCCATCAGTGAGTTCGGGACAGAATCCTACGAGCAGTACTTC.